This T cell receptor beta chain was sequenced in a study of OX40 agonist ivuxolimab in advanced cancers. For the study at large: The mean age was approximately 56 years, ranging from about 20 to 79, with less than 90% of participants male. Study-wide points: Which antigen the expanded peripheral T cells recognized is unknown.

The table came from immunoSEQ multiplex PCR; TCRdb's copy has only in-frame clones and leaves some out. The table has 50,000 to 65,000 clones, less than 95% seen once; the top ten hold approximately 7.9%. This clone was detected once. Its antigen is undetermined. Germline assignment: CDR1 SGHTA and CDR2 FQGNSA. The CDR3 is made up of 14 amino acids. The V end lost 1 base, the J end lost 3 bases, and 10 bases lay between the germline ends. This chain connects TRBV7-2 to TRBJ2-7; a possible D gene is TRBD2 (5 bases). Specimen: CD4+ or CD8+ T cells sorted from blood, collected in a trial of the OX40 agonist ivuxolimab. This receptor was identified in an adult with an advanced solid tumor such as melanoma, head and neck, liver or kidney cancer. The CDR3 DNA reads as TGTGCCAGCAGCTTAGGTGGGAGTGGCTACGAGCAGTACTTC. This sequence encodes CASSLGGSGYEQYF.